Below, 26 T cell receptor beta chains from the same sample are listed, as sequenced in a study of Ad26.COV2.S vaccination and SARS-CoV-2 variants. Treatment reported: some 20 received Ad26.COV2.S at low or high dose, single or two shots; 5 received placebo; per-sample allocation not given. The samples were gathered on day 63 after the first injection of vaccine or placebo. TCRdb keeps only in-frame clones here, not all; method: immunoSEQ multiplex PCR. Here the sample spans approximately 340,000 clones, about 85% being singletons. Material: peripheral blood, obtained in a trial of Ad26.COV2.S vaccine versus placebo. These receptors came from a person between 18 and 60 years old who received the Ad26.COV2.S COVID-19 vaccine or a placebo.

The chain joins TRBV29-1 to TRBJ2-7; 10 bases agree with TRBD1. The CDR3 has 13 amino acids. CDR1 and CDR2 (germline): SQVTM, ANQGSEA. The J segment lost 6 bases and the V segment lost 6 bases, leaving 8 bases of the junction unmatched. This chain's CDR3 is CSVTTGTGVEQYF. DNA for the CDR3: TGCAGCGTGACTACCGGGACAGGGGTCGAGCAGTACTTC.

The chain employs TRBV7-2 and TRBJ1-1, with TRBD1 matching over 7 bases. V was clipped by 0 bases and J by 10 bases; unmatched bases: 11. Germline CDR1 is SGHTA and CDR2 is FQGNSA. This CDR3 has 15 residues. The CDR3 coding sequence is TGTGCCAGCAGCTTAGCCGGTCAGGCCTCAGGGGGAGCTTTCTTT. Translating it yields CASSLAGQASGGAFF.

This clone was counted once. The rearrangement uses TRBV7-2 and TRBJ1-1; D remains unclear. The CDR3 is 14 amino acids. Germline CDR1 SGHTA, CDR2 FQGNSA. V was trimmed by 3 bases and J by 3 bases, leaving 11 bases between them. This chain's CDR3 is CASSLEGRYTEAFF. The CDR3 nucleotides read TGTGCCAGCAGCTTGGAGGGTAGGTACACTGAAGCTTTCTTT.

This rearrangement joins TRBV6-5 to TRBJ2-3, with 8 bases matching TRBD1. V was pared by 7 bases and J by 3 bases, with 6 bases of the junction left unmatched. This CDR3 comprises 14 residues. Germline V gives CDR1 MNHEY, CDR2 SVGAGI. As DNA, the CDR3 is TGTGCCAGCATGTGGACAGGGAGTACAGATACGCAGTATTTT. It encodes CASMWTGSTDTQYF.

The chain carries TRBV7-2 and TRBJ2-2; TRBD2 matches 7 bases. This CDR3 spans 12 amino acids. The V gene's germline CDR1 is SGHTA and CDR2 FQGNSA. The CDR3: CSSGVKIGELFF. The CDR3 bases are TGTTCGAGCGGGGTTAAAATCGGGGAGCTGTTTTTT.

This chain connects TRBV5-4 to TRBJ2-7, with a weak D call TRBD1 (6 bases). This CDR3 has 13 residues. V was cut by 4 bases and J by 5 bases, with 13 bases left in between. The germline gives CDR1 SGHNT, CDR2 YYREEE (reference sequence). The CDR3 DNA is TGTGCCAGCAGCATTAACAGGGTCGACGAGCAGTACTTC. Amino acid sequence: CASSINRVDEQYF.

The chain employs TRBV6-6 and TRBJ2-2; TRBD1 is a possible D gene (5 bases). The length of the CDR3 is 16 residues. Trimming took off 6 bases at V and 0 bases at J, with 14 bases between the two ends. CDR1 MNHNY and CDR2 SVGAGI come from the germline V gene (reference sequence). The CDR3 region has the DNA TGTGCCAGCAGCTCAATGGGCAGGGCGAACACCGGGGAGCTGTTTTTT. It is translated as CASSSMGRANTGELFF.

The chain's CDR3 is CASSSRLRGKQPQHF. The CDR3 nucleotides are TGTGCCAGCAGTTCGCGTCTTAGGGGTAAACAGCCCCAGCATTTT. The J gene is TRBJ1-5, the V gene TRBV28, with a tentative D call TRBD1 (5 bases). CDR3 length equals 15 residues. CDR1 is MDHEN, CDR2 SYDVKM, per germline. The V end was cut by 4 bases, the J end by 7 bases, with 17 bases between.

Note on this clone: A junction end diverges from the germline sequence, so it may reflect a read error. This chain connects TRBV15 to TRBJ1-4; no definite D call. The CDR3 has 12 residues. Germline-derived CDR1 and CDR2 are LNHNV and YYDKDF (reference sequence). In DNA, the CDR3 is TGTGCCACCAGCAGAGATTTCAGCACCCTCCATTTT. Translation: CATSRDFSTLHF. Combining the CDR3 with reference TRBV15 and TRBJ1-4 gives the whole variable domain DAMVIQNPRYQVTQFGKPVTLSCSQTLNHNVMYWYQQKSSQAPKLLFHYYDKDFNNEADTPDNFQSRRPNTSFCFLDIRSPGLGDTAMYLCATSRDFSTLHFGSGTQLSVL.

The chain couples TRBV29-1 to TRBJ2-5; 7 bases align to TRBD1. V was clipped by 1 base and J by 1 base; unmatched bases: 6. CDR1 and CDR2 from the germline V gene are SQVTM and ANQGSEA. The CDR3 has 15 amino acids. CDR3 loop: CSVEGTQGSQETQYF. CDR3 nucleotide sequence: TGCAGCGTTGAAGGCACACAGGGGAGCCAAGAGACCCAGTACTTC.

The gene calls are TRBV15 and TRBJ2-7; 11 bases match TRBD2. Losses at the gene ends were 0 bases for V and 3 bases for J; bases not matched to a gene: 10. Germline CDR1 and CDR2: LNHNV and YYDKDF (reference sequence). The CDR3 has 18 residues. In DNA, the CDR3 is TGTGCCACCAGCAGAGATGGGGCTAGCGGGAGGAGCGGCTACGAGCAGTACTTC. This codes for CATSRDGASGRSGYEQYF.

CDR3 nucleotide sequence: TGTGCCAGTAGACCGGGACCAACCTTCTCTGAGACCCAGTACTTC. Translation: CASRPGPTFSETQYF. The chain couples TRBV19 to TRBJ2-5; either TRBD1 or TRBD2 may supply D (5 bases each). CDR3 size: 15 residues. The ends were cut back, 6 bases at V and 5 bases at J, with 19 bases in the middle. Germline V gene lookup returns CDR1 LNHDA and CDR2 SQIVND (reference sequence).

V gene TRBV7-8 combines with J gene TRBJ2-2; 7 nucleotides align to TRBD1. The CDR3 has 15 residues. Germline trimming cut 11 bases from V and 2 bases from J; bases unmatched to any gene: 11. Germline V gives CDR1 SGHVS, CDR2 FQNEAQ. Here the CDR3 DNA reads TGTGCCTCGGGCAGACAGGGAGTCAACACCGGGGAGCTGTTTTTT. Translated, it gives CASGRQGVNTGELFF.

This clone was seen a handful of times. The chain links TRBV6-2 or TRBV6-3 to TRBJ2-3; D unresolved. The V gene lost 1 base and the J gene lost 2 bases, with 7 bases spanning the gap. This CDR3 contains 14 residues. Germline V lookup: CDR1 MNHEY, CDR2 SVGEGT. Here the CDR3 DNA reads TGTGCCAGCAGTTACTTCGAGCCCACAGATACGCAGTATTTT. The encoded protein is CASSYFEPTDTQYF.

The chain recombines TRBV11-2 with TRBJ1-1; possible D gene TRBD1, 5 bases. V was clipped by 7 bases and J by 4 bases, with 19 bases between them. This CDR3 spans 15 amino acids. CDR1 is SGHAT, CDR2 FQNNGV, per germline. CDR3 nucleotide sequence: TGTGCCAGCACCCCCCGAGAGGGGCGGACCACTGAAGCTTTCTTT. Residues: CASTPREGRTTEAFF.

This CDR3 reads CASSWTGDHGYTF. In DNA, the CDR3 is TGTGCCAGCAGCTGGACAGGGGACCATGGCTACACCTTC. The chain carries TRBV7-2 and TRBJ1-2; 9 bases align to TRBD1. J was trimmed by 6 bases and V by 4 bases; bases with no gene match: 3. Germline loops: CDR1 SGHTA, CDR2 FQGNSA. This CDR3 is built from 13 residues.

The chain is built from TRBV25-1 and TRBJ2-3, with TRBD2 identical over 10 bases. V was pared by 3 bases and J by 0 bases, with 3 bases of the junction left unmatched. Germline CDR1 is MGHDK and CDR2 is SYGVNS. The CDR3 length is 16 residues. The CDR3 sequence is CASSDGLAASTDTQYF. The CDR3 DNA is TGTGCCAGCAGTGATGGACTAGCGGCTAGCACAGATACGCAGTATTTT. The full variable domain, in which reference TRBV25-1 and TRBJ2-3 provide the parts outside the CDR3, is EADIYQTPRYLVIGTGKKITLECSQTMGHDKMYWYQQDPGMELHLIHYSYGVNSTEKGDLSSESTVSRIRTEHFPLTLESARPSHTSQYLCASSDGLAASTDTQYFGPGTRLTVL.

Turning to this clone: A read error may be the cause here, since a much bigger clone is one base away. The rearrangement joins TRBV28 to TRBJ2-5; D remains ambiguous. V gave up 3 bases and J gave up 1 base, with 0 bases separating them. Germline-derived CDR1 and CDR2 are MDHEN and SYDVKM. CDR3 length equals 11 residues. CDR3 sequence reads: CASSFQETQYF. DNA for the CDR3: TGTGCCAGCAGTTTCCAAGAGACCCAGTACTTC. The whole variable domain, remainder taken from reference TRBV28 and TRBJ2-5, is DVKVTQSSRYLVKRTGEKVFLECVQDMDHENMFWYRQDPGLGLRLIYFSYDVKMKEKGDIPEGYSVSREKKERFSLILESASTNQTSMYLCASSFQETQYFGPGTRLLVL.

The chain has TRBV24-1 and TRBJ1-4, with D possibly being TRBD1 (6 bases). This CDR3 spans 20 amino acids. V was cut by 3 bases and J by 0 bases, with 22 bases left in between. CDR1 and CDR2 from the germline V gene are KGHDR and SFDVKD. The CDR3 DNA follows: TGTGCCACCAGTGATATAGGGAGGGGGGTCCCTCACCCAACTAATGAAAAACTGTTTTTT. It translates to CATSDIGRGVPHPTNEKLFF.

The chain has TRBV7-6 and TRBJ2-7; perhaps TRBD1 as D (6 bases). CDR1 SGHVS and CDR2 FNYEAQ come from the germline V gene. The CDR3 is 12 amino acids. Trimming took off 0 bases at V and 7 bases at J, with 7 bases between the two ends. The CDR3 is CASSLAGGEQYF. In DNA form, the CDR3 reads TGTGCCAGCAGCTTAGCAGGGGGAGAGCAGTACTTC.

The DNA of the CDR3 is TGTGCCACCAGCCCGGGACAGGGCGGCTATGGCTACACCTTC. It translates to CATSPGQGGYGYTF. The rearrangement uses TRBV24-1 and TRBJ1-2; 9 bases fit TRBD1. The junction had 6 bases not matched to a gene; V was cut back by 7 bases and J by 4 bases. Looked up from germline, CDR1 is KGHDR and CDR2 is SFDVKD. The CDR3 runs 14 residues.

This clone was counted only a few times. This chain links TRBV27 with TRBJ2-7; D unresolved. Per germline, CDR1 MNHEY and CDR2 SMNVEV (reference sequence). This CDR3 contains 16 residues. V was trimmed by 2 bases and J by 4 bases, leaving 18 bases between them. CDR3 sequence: CASSLNSASVGYEQYF. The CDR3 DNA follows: TGTGCCAGCAGTTTAAACTCGGCCTCCGTGGGGTACGAGCAGTACTTC.

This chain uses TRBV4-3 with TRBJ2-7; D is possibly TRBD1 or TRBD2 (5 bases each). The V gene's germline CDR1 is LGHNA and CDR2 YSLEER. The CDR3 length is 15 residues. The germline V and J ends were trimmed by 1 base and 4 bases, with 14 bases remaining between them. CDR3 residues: CASSQGGGNYYEQYF. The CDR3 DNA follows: TGCGCCAGCAGCCAAGGTGGGGGAAACTATTACGAGCAGTACTTC.

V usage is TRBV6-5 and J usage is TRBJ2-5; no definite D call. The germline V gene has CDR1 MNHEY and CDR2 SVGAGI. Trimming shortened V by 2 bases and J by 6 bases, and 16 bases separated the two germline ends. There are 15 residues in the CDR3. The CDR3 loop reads CASSYGAVFRQTQYF. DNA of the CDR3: TGTGCCAGCAGTTACGGTGCCGTTTTCCGACAGACCCAGTACTTC.

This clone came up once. The CDR3 DNA sequence: TGTGCCAGCAGAATCGGGGGGGGCGAGCAGTACTTC. It is translated as CASRIGGGEQYF. The chain recombines TRBV12-3 or TRBV12-4 with TRBJ2-7; 8 nucleotides line up with TRBD2. With V trimmed by 6 bases and J by 6 bases, 4 bases remained unmatched. This CDR3 comprises 12 residues.

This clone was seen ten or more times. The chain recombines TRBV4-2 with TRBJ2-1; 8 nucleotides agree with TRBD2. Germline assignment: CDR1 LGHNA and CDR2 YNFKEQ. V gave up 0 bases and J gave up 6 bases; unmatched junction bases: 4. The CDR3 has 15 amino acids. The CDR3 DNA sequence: TGTGCCAGCAGCCAAGACTCGGGGGGGCCCAATGAGCAGTTCTTC. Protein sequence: CASSQDSGGPNEQFF.